This T cell receptor beta chain was obtained from a study of blood T cells in healthy people across ages. Study-level background: Per two T cells, template switching captured roughly one barcoded beta molecule.

Of note for this clonotype: What it binds is unknown.

Study-wide findings and caveats: Relative to aged donors, long-lived donors carried more naive CD4+ cells and displayed higher diversity. Unsorted PBMCs ruled out conclusive naive versus antigen-experienced comparison.

Extracted total RNA amounted to at least 5.5 micrograms for each sample. Alongside a J-beta primer mix, a sample-barcoded 5' primer served in a second PCR lasting roughly 7 to 11 cycles. TCRdb re-derived calls from the 5' RACE reads in MiXCR, one entry per CDR3 protein. The profile shows around 1,000,000 distinct CDR3 sequences, more than 30% of them singletons. The TCR comes from a man aged 18 to 29 in good health. What was sequenced was blood.

CDR3 in DNA: TGCGCCAGCAGCTTAAACATACAGGATAAAAACATTCAGTACTTC. It encodes CASSLNIQDKNIQYF. This chain uses TRBV5-1 with TRBJ2-4, with D possibly TRBD1 on 5 matching bases. V was cut by 2 bases and J by 4 bases, with 13 bases left in between. The V gene's germline CDR1 is SGHRS and CDR2 YFSETQ. CDR3 size: 15 residues.